What follows is one TCR beta chain and its context. RNA in amounts of roughly 0.5 to 1 ug was reverse transcribed with random hexamers. An immunoSEQ multiplex PCR generated amplified TCR beta CDR3 products spanning 54 Vbeta and 13 Jbeta. MiXCR was run by TCRdb on the immunoSEQ multiplex PCR reads, yielding one entry per CDR3 protein. Altogether some 160,000 distinct CDR3 sequences are present, around 96% being singletons, with the ten largest covering around 0.15%. The data are from a study of CD8 T cells in Susac syndrome. The authors sequenced TCR beta from blood CD8+ and CD4+ T cells. Treatment-naive patients with stable or active relapsing-remitting disease were the multiple sclerosis controls. Negative isolation yielded the CD8+ and CD4+ T cells, while FACS enriched the TEMRA cells. CDR1 and CDR2 (germline): DFQATT, SNEGSKA (reference sequence). The J segment lost 4 bases and the V segment lost 6 bases, leaving 6 bases of the junction unmatched. The CDR3 consists of 12 residues.

This clonotype originated in a human donor with multiple sclerosis. The chain combines TRBV20-1 with TRBJ2-7; 7 bases map to TRBD2. Source material: CD8+ T cells from PBMCs. The CDR3 nucleotides read TGCAGTGCATCTATCGGGGGGTACGAGCAGTACTTC. Its translation is CSASIGGYEQYF.